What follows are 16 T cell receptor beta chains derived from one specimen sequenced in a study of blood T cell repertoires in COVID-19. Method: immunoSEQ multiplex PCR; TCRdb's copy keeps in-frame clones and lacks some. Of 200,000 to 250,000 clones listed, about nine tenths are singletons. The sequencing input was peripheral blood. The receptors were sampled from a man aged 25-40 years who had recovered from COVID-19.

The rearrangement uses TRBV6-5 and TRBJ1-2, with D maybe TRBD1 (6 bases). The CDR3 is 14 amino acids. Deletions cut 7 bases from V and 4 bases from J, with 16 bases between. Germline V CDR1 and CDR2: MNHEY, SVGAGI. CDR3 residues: CASTRDRLSYGYTF. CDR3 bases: TGTGCCAGCACCAGAGACAGGCTGTCCTATGGCTACACCTTC.

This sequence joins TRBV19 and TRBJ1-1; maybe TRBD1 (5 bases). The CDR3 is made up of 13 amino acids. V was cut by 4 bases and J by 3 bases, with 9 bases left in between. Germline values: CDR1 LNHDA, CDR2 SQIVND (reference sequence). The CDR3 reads CASSKGFDTEAFF. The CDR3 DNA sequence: TGTGCCAGTAGTAAGGGGTTTGACACTGAAGCTTTCTTT.

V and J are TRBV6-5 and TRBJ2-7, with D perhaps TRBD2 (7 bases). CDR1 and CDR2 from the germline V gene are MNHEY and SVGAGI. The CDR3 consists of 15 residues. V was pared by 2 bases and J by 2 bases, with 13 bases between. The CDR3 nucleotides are TGTGCCAGCAGTTACCCGACGGGGGGCCCCTACGAGCAGTACTTC. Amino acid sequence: CASSYPTGGPYEQYF.

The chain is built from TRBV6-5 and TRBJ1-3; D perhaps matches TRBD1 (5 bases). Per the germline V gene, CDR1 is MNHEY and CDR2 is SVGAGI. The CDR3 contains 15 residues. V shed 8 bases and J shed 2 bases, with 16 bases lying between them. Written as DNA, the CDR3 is TGTGCCAGCTCAAGACAGCGTCAAACTGGAAACACCATATATTTT. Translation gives CASSRQRQTGNTIYF.

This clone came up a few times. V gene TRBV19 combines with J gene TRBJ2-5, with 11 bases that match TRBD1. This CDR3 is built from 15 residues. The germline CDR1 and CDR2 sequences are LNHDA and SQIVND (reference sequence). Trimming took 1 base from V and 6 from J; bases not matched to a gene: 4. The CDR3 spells CASSIGTGGVKTQYF. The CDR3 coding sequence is TGTGCCAGTAGTATAGGGACAGGGGGCGTGAAGACCCAGTACTTC.

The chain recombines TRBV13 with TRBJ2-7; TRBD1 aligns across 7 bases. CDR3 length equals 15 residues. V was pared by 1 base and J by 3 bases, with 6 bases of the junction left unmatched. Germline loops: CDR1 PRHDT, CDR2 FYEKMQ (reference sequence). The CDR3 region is CASSLEGATHYEQYF. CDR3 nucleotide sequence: TGTGCCAGCAGCTTAGAGGGGGCGACCCACTACGAGCAGTACTTC.

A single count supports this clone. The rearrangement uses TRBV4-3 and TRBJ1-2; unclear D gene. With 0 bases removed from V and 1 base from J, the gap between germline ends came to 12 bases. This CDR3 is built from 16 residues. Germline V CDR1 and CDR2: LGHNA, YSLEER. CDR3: CASSQDLQDSNYGYTF. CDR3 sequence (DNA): TGCGCCAGCAGCCAAGATCTGCAGGATAGTAACTATGGCTACACCTTC.

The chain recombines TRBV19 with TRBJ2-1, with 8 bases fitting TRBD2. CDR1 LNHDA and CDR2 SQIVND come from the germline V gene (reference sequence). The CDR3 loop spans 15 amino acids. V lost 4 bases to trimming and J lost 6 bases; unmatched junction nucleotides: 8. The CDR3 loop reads CASSRLALLSNEQFF. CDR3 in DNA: TGTGCCAGTAGTAGACTAGCGCTCTTATCCAATGAGCAGTTCTTC.

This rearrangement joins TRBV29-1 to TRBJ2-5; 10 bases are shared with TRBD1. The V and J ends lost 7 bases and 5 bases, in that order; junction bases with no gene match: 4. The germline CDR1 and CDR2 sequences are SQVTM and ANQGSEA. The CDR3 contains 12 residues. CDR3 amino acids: CSGDRGGETQYF. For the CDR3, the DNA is TGCAGCGGGGACAGGGGCGGGGAGACCCAGTACTTC.

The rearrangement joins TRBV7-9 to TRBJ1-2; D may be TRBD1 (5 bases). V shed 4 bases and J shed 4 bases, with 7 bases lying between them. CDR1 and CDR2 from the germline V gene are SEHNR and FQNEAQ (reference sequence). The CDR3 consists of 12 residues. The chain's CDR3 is CASSSDSYGYTF. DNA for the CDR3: TGTGCCAGCAGCTCTGACAGCTATGGCTACACCTTC.

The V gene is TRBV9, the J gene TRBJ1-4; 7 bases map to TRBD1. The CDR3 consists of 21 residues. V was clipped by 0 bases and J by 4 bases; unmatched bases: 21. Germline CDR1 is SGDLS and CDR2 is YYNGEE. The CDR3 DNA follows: TGTGCCAGCAGCGTAGACTCGGGTGGGACAGAAGGTGTGTGGGGTAATGAAAAACTGTTTTTT. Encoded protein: CASSVDSGGTEGVWGNEKLFF.

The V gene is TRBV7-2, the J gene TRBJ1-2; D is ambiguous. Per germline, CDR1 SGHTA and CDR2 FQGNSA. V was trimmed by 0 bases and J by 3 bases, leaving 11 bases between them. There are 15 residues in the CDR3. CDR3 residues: CASSLALGEHYGYTF. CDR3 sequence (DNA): TGTGCCAGCAGCTTAGCGCTAGGTGAGCACTATGGCTACACCTTC.

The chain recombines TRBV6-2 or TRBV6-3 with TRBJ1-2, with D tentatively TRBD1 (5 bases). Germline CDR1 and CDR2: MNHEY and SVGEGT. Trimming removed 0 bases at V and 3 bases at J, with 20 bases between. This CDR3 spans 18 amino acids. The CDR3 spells CASSYSFGLTDQYYGYTF. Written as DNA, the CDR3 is TGTGCCAGCAGTTACTCGTTTGGTTTGACAGATCAATACTATGGCTACACCTTC.

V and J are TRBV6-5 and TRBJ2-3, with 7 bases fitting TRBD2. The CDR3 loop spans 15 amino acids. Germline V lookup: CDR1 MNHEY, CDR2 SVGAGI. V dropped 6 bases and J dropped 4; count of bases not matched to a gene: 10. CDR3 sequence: CASRGLAVGADTQYF. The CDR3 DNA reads TGTGCCAGCAGGGGTCTAGCGGTGGGCGCAGATACGCAGTATTTT.

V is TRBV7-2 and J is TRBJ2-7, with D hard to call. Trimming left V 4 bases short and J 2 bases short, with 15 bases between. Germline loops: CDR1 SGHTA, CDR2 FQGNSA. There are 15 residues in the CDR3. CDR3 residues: CASSSPTELTYEQYF. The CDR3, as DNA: TGTGCCAGCAGCTCCCCGACTGAACTTACCTACGAGCAGTACTTC.

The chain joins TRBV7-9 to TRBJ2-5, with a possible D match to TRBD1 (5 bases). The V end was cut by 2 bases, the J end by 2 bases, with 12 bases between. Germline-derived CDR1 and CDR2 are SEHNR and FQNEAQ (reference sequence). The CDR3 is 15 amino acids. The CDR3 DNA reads TGTGCCAGCAGCTTATTCAGGGCAAAGCAAGAGACCCAGTACTTC. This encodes CASSLFRAKQETQYF. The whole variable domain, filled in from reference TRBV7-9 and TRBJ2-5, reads DTGVSQNPRHKITKRGQNVTFRCDPISEHNRLYWYRQTLGQGPEFLTYFQNEAQLEKSRLLSDRFSAERPKGSFSTLEIQRTEQGDSAMYLCASSLFRAKQETQYFGPGTRLLVL.